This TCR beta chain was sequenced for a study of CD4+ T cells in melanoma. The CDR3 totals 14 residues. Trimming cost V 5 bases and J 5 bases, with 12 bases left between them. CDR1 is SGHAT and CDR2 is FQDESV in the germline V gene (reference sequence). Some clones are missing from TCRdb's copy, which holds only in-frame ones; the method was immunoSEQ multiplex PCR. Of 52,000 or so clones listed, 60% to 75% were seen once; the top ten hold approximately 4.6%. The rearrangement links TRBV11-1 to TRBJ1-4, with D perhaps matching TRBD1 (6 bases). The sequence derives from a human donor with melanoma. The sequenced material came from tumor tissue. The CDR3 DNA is TGTGCCAGCAGCATCGGGGGGCTGAATGAAAAACTGTTTTTT. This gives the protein CASSIGGLNEKLFF.